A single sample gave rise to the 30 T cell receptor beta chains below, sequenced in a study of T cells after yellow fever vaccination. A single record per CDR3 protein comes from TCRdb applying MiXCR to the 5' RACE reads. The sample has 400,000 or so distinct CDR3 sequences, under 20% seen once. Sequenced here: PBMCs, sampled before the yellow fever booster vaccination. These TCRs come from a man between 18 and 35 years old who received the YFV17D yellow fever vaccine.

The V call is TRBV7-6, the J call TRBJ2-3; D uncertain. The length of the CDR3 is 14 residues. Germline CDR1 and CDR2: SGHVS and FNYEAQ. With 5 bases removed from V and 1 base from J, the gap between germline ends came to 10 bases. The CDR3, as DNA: TGTGCCAGCAGCACGGACCCCGGCACAGATACGCAGTATTTT. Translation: CASSTDPGTDTQYF. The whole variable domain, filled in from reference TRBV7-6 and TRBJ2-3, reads GAGVSQSPRYKVTKRGQDVALRCDPISGHVSLYWYRQALGQGPEFLTYFNYEAQQDKSGLPNDRFSAERPEGSISTLTIQRTEQRDSAMYRCASSTDPGTDTQYFGPGTRLTVL.

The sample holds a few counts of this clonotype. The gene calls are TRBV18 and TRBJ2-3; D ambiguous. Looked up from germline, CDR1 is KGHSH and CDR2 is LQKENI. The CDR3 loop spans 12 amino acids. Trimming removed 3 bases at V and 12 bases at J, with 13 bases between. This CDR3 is CASSPPSRTQYF. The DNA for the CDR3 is TGTGCCAGCTCACCGCCGTCACGCACACAGTATTTT.

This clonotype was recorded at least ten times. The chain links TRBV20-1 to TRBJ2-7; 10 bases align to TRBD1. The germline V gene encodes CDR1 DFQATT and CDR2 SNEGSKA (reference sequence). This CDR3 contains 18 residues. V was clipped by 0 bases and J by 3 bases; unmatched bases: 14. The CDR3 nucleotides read TGCAGTGCTAGAGATGACGGTTTGGGACAGGGGCCCCTCTACGAGCAGTACTTC. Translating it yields CSARDDGLGQGPLYEQYF.

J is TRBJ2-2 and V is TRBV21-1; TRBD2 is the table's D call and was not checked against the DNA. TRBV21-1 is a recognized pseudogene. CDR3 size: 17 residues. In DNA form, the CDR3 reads TGTGCCAGCAGCCGGACGTGGGACTTTTCGAACACCGGGGAGCTGTTTTTT. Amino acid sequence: CASSRTWDFSNTGELFF.

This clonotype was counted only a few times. The CDR3 loop is CASSYRVGGELFF. CDR3 nucleotides: TGTGCCAGCAGTTACAGGGTTGGCGGGGAGCTGTTTTTT. The V and J genes are TRBV6-5 and TRBJ2-2; unclear D gene. Germline V gene lookup returns CDR1 MNHEY and CDR2 SVGAGI. The CDR3 runs to 13 residues. Trimming took off 2 bases at V and 7 bases at J, with 8 bases between the two ends.

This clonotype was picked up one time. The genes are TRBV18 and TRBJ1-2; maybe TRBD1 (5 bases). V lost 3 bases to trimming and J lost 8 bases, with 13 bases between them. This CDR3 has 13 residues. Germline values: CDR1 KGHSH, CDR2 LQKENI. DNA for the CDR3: TGTGCCAGCTCACCCCCGGGGGGGTCCGGCTACACCTTC. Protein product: CASSPPGGSGYTF.

Here the CDR3 reads CASSRRQVGAGRQPQHF. In nucleotides, the CDR3 is TGTGCCAGCAGCCGGCGACAGGTCGGAGCTGGGCGGCAGCCCCAGCATTTT. The J gene is TRBJ1-5, the V gene TRBV5-6, with a weak D call TRBD1 (6 bases). CDR3 length: 17 residues. The V end was cut by 4 bases, the J end by 7 bases, with 24 bases between. Germline lookup yields CDR1 SGHDT and CDR2 YYEEEE.

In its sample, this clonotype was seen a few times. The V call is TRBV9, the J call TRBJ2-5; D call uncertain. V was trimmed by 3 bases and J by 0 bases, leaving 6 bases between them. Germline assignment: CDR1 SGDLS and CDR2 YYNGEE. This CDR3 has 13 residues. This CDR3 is CASSGRNQETQYF. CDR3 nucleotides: TGTGCCAGCAGCGGACGGAACCAAGAGACCCAGTACTTC.

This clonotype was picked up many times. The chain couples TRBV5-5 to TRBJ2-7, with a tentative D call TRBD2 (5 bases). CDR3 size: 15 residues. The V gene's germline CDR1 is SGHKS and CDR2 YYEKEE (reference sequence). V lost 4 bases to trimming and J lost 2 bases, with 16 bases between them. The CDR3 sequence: CASSMITSGTYEQYF. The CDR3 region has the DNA TGTGCCAGCAGCATGATTACGTCCGGGACCTACGAGCAGTACTTC.

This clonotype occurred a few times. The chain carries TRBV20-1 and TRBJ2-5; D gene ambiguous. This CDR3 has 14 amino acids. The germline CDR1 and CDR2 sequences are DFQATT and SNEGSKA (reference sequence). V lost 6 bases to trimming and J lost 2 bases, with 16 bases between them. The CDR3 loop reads CSAGGVPLQETQYF. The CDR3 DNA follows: TGCAGTGCCGGTGGGGTACCATTGCAAGAGACCCAGTACTTC.

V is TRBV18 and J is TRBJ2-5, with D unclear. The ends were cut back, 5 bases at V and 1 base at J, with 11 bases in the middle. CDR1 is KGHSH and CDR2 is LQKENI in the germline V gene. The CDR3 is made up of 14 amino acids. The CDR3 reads CASSETQPQETQYF. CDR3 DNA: TGTGCCAGCTCAGAGACCCAACCCCAAGAGACCCAGTACTTC.

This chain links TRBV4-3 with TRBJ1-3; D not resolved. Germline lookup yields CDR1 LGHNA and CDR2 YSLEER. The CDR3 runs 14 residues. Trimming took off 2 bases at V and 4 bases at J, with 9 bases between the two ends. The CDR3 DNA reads TGCGCCAGCAGCCAAAGCGGTTTCGGAAACACCATATATTTT. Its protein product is CASSQSGFGNTIYF.

The CDR3 reads CASSISSSMNTEAFF. The CDR3, as DNA: TGCGCCAGCAGCATTAGCAGTTCCATGAACACTGAAGCTTTCTTT. The V and J genes are TRBV4-1 and TRBJ1-1; no clear D. CDR1 is MGHRA and CDR2 is YSYEKL in the germline V gene. The CDR3 spans 15 residues. V lost 5 bases and J lost 0, with 13 bases in between.

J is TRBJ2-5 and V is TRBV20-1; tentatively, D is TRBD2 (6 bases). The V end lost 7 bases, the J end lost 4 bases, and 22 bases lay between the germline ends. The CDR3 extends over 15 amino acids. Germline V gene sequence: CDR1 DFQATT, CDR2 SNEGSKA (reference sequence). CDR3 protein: CSVPPGSLAGETQYF. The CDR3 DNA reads TGCAGTGTTCCTCCCGGGAGTCTCGCTGGAGAGACCCAGTACTTC.

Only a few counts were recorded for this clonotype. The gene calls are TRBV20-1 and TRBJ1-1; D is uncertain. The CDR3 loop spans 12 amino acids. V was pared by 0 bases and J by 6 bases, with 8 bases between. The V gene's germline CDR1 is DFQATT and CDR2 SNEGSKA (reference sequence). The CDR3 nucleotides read TGCAGTGCTAGAGATCTTGGGCCTGAAGCTTTCTTT. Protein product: CSARDLGPEAFF.

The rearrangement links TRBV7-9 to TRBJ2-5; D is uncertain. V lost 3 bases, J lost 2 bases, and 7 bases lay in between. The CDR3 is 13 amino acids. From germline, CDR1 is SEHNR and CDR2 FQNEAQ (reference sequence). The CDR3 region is CASSFDWQETQYF. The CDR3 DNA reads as TGTGCCAGCAGCTTCGACTGGCAAGAGACCCAGTACTTC.

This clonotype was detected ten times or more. CDR3 sequence (DNA): TGTGCCAGCAGCTTAAGCGGCGGGGAAGGGGAGCAGTTCTTC. It encodes CASSLSGGEGEQFF. The V gene is TRBV7-2, the J gene TRBJ2-1, with D tentatively TRBD2 (6 bases). In germline, CDR1 is SGHTA, CDR2 FQGNSA. The V and J ends lost 2 bases and 10 bases respectively, with 15 bases between them. The CDR3 sequence is 14 residues long.

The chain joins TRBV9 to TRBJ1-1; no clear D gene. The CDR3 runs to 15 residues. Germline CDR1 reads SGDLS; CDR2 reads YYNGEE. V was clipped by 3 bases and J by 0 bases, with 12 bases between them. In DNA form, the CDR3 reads TGTGCCAGCAGCGAGGTAGGGTTGATGAACACTGAAGCTTTCTTT. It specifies CASSEVGLMNTEAFF.

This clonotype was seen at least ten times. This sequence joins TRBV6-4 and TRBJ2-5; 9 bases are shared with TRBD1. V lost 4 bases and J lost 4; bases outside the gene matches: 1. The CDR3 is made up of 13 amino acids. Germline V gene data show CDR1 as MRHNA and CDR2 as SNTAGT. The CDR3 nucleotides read TGTGCCAGCAGTGCGACAGGGGGAGAGACCCAGTACTTC. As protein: CASSATGGETQYF.

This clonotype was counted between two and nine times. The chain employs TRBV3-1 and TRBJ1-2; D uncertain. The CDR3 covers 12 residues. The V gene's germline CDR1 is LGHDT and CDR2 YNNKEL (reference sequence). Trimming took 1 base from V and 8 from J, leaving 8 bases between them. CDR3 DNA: TGTGCCAGCAGCCAAGCCCTTGGGGGCTACACCTTC. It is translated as CASSQALGGYTF.

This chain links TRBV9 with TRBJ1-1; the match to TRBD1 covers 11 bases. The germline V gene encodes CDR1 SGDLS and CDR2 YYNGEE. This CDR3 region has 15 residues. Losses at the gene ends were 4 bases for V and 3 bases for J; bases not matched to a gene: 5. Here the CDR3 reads CASSLMDRGHTEAFF. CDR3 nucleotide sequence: TGTGCCAGCAGCTTAATGGACAGGGGGCACACTGAAGCTTTCTTT. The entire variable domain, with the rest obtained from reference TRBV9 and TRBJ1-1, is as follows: DSGVTQTPKHLITATGQRVTLRCSPRSGDLSVYWYQQSLDQGLQFLIQYYNGEERAKGNILERFSAQQFPDLHSELNLSSLELGDSALYFCASSLMDRGHTEAFFGQGTRLTVV.

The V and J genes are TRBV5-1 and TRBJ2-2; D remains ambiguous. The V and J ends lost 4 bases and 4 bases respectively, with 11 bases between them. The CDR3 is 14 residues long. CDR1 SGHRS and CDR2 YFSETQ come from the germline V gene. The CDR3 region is CASSPQLTTGELFF. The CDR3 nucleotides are TGCGCCAGCAGCCCTCAGCTTACCACCGGGGAGCTGTTTTTT.

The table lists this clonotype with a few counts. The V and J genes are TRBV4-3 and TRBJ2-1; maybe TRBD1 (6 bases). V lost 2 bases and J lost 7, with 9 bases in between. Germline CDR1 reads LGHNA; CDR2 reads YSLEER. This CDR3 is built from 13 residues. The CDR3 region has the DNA TGCGCCAGCAGCCAATCCGGACAGAATGAGCAGTTCTTC. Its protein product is CASSQSGQNEQFF.

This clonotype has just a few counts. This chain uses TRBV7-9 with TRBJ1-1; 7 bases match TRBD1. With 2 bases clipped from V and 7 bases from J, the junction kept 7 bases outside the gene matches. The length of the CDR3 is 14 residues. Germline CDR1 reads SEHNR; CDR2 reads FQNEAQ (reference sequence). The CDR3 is CASSLSTGLNEAFF. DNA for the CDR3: TGTGCCAGCAGCTTATCGACAGGGCTGAATGAAGCTTTCTTT.

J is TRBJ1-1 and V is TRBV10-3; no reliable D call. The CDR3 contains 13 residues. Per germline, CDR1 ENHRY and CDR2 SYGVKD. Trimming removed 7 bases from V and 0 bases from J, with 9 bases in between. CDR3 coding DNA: TGTGCCATCACCCGTACAGTGAACACTGAAGCTTTCTTT. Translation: CAITRTVNTEAFF.

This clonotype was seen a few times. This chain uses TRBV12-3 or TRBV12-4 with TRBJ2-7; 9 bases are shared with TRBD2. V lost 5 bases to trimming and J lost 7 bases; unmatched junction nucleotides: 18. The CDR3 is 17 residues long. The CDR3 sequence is CASSPPWVAGAPGEQYV. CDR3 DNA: TGTGCCAGCAGTCCTCCCTGGGTAGCGGGGGCGCCTGGGGAGCAGTACGTC.

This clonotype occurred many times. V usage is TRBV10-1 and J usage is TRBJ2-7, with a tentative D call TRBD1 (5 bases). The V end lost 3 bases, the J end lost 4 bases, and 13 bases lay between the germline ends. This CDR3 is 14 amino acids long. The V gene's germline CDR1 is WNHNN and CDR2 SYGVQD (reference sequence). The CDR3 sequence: CASSEAGHSYEQYF. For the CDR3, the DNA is TGCGCCAGCAGTGAAGCTGGACACTCTTACGAGCAGTACTTC.

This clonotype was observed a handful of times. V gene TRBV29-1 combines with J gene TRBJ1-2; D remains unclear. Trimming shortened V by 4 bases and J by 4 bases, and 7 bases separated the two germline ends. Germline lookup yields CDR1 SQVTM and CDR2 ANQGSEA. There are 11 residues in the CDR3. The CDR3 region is CSVVSGYGYTF. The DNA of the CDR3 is TGCAGCGTTGTCTCGGGCTATGGCTACACCTTC.

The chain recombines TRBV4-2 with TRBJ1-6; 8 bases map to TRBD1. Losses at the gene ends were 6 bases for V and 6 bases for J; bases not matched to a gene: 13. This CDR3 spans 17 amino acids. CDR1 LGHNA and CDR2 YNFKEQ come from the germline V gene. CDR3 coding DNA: TGTGCCAGCAGACAGCGCCTCAAAGGACAGGGTAATTCACCCCTCCACTTT. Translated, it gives CASRQRLKGQGNSPLHF.

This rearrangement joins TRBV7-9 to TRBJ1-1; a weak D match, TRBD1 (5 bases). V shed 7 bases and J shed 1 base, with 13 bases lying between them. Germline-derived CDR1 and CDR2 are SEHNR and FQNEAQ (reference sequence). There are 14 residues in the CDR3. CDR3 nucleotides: TGTGCCAGCAATCATGACAGCTCGAACACTGAAGCTTTCTTT. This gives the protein CASNHDSSNTEAFF. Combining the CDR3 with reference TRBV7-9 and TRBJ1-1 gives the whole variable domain DTGVSQNPRHKITKRGQNVTFRCDPISEHNRLYWYRQTLGQGPEFLTYFQNEAQLEKSRLLSDRFSAERPKGSFSTLEIQRTEQGDSAMYLCASNHDSSNTEAFFGQGTRLTVV.